Shown below are 9 T cell receptor beta chains from a single sample sequenced in a study of shared clonotypes between healthy human individuals. The assay was immunoSEQ multiplex PCR, and TCRdb's table has in-frame clones only and misses some. This sample carries nearly 750,000 clones, approximately 72% of them seen once, and the ten largest clones take approximately 2%. The specimen was memory CD4+ T cells sorted from blood. Documented subset: CD45RA-negative fraction. Source of these receptors: a woman aged 25-40 years in good health.

This clone was found a few times. This chain uses TRBV10-1 with TRBJ2-7; possibly TRBD2 for D (5 bases). The ends were cut back, 0 bases at V and 6 bases at J, with 9 bases in the middle. CDR3 length equals 13 residues. Germline CDR1 and CDR2: WNHNN and SYGVQD (reference sequence). CDR3 nucleotide sequence: TGCGCCAGCAGTGAGTCGCAAACTAGCGAGCAGTACTTC. Translation gives CASSESQTSEQYF.

The chain carries TRBV27 and TRBJ2-7; TRBD1 matches at 7 bases. CDR3 size: 13 residues. J lost 3 bases, V lost 2 bases, and 1 base had no gene match. Germline lookup yields CDR1 MNHEY and CDR2 SMNVEV (reference sequence). CDR3 bases: TGTGCCAGCAGTTTAGGGACAGTCTACGAGCAGTACTTC. This encodes CASSLGTVYEQYF.

The chain has TRBV30 and TRBJ2-1; 11 bases match TRBD2. This CDR3 spans 18 amino acids. V was pared by 8 bases and J by 0 bases, with 15 bases of the junction left unmatched. Germline V CDR1 and CDR2: GTSNPN, SVGIG (reference sequence). The CDR3 sequence: CARDRSPSGRSSYNEQFF. As DNA, the CDR3 is TGTGCCCGTGATCGATCCCCTAGCGGGAGGAGCTCCTACAATGAGCAGTTCTTC.

The chain carries TRBV5-4 and TRBJ2-1, with 7 bases matching TRBD1. Germline values: CDR1 SGHNT, CDR2 YYREEE (reference sequence). With V trimmed by 2 bases and J by 6 bases, 8 bases remained unmatched. The CDR3 consists of 15 residues. As DNA, the CDR3 is TGTGCCAGCAGCTTCAGACAGGGCGAATTCAATGAGCAGTTCTTC. Residues: CASSFRQGEFNEQFF.

The chain recombines TRBV4-2 with TRBJ2-7; 7 nucleotides match TRBD1. CDR1 is LGHNA, CDR2 YNFKEQ, per germline. The junction had 2 bases not matched to a gene; V was cut back by 0 bases and J by 3 bases. The CDR3 spans 14 residues. The CDR3 reads CASSQERTGYEQYF. The CDR3 DNA reads as TGTGCCAGCAGCCAAGAGAGGACAGGCTACGAGCAGTACTTC.

This chain connects TRBV2 to TRBJ1-2; the match to TRBD1 covers 11 bases. The CDR3 loop spans 16 amino acids. From germline, CDR1 is SNHLY and CDR2 FYNNEI. Trimming took 6 bases from V and 8 from J; bases not matched to a gene: 14. CDR3 sequence (DNA): TGTGCCAGCAGCCGCCTCGGGACAGGGGGATTTTACGGCTACACCTTC. It codes for CASSRLGTGGFYGYTF.

Only one count was recorded for this clone. V gene TRBV11-2 combines with J gene TRBJ2-3, with D possibly matching TRBD2 (6 bases). The CDR3 spans 17 residues. V was pared by 5 bases and J by 2 bases, with 20 bases between. Per germline, CDR1 SGHAT and CDR2 FQNNGV. The CDR3 sequence is CASSPRRRAGPTDTQYF. The CDR3 DNA follows: TGTGCCAGCAGCCCACGGCGGAGGGCAGGCCCCACAGATACGCAGTATTTT.

The chain combines TRBV28 with TRBJ1-2; 7 positions agree with TRBD1. The CDR3 covers 17 residues. Germline CDR1 and CDR2: MDHEN and SYDVKM. J was trimmed by 4 bases and V by 5 bases; bases with no gene match: 16. In DNA form, the CDR3 reads TGTGCCAGCAGTCCACCGGGGACAGCCGGAAGGAGCTATGGCTACACCTTC. Its protein is CASSPPGTAGRSYGYTF.

The V and J genes are TRBV2 and TRBJ2-2, with no clear D. From germline, CDR1 is SNHLY and CDR2 FYNNEI. CDR3 length equals 14 residues. V shed 2 bases and J shed 1 base, with 5 bases lying between them. The CDR3 spells CASSESGNTGELFF. In DNA form, the CDR3 reads TGTGCCAGCAGTGAATCCGGGAACACCGGGGAGCTGTTTTTT. Looking up the rest from reference TRBV2 and TRBJ2-2 gives the full variable domain: EPEVTQTPSHQVTQMGQEVILRCVPISNHLYFYWYRQILGQKVEFLVSFYNNEISEKSEIFDDQFSVERPDGSNFTLKIRSTKLEDSAMYFCASSESGNTGELFFGEGSRLTVL.